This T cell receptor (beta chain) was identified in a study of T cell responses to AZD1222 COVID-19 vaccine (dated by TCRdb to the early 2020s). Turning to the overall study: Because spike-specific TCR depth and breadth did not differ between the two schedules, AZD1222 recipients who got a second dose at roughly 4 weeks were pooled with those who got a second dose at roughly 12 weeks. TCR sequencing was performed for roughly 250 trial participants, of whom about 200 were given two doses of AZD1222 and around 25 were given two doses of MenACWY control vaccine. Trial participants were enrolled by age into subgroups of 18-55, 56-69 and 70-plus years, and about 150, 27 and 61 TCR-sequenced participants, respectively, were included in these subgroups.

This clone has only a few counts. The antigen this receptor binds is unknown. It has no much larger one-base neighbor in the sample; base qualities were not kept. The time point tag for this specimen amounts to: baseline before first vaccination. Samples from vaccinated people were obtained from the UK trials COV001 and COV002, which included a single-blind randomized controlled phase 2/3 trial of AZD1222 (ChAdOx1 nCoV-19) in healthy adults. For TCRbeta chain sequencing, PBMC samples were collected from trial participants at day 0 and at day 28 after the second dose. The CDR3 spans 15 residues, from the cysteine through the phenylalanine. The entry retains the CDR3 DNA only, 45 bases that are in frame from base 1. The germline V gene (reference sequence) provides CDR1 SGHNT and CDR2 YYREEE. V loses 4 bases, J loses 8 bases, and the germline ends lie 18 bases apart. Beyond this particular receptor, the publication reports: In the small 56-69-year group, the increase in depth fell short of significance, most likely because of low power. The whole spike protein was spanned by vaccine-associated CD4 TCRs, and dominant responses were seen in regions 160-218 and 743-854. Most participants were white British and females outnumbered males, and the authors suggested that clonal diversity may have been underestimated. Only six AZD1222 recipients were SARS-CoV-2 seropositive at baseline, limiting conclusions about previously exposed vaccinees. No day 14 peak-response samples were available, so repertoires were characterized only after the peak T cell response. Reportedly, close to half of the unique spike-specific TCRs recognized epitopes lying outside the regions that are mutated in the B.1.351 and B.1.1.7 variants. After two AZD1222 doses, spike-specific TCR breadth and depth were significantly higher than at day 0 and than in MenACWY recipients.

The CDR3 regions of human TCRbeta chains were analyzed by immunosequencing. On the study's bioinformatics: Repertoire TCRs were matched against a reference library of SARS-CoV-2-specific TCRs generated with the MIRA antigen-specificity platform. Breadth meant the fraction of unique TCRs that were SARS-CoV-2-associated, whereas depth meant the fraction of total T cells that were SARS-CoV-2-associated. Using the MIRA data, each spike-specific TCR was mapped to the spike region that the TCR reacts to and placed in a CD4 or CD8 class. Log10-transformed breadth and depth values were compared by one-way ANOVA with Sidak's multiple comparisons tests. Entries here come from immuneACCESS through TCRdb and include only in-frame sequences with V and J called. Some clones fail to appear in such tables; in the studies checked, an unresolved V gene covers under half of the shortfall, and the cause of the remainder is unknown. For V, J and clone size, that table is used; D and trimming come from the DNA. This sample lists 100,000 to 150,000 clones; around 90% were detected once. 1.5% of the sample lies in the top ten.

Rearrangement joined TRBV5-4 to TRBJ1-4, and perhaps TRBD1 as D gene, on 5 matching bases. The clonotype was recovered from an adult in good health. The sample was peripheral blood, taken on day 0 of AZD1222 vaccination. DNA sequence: TGTGCCAGCAGCCCTGATGGGGGTGGGGGAGAAAAACTGTTTTTT. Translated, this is CASSPDGGGGEKLFF.